The 23 T cell receptor beta chains below come from one sample, sequenced in a study of T cell repertoires in cytomegalovirus infection. TCRdb passed the reads through MiXCR, listing each CDR3 protein once. This table holds 200,000 or so distinct CDR3 sequences, roughly 27% found once. The sequencing sample was made of PBMCs. All receptors come from a human donor in good health (CMV status not recorded). Some clones in this sample may be carry-over from other donors' samples.

The chain couples TRBV20-1 to TRBJ1-5; TRBD1 might be the D (5 bases). Germline-derived CDR1 and CDR2 are DFQATT and SNEGSKA (reference sequence). This CDR3 is 15 amino acids long. Trimming removed 6 bases from V and 6 bases from J, with 21 bases in between. This chain's CDR3 is CSANPRDGGGQPQHF. CDR3 coding DNA: TGCAGTGCCAACCCGAGGGACGGCGGCGGTCAGCCCCAGCATTTT.

This clonotype was seen repeatedly, ten times or more. A read error may produce the germline difference seen at one junction end. The chain joins TRBV7-7 to TRBJ2-1; weak D call: TRBD1 (5 bases). In germline, CDR1 is SSHAT, CDR2 FNYEAQ (reference sequence). This CDR3 contains 13 residues. CDR3 coding DNA: TGTGCTAGCAGCTTGTATCAGGGCTATGAGCAGTTCTTC. Encoded protein: CASSLYQGYEQFF.

This clonotype appeared many times. The chain couples TRBV7-2 to TRBJ2-3; D not certain. Germline CDR1 reads SGHTA; CDR2 reads FQGNSA. The length of the CDR3 is 13 residues. The V gene lost 4 bases and the J gene lost 6 bases, with 11 bases spanning the gap. The CDR3 here is CASSSSAEDTQYF. The CDR3 nucleotides are TGTGCCAGCAGCTCGTCCGCCGAGGATACGCAGTATTTT. Full variable domain (outside the CDR3, taken from reference TRBV7-2 and TRBJ2-3): GAGVSQSPSNKVTEKGKDVELRCDPISGHTALYWYRQSLGQGLEFLIYFQGNSAPDKSGLPSDRFSAERTGGSVSTLTIQRTQQEDSAVYLCASSSSAEDTQYFGPGTRLTVL.

In this sample, this clonotype turned up a few times. V usage is TRBV20-1 and J usage is TRBJ1-2, with D maybe TRBD1 (5 bases). The ends were cut back, 2 bases at V and 8 bases at J, with 18 bases in the middle. This CDR3 is built from 14 residues. Germline assignment: CDR1 DFQATT and CDR2 SNEGSKA (reference sequence). The CDR3 reads CSARTGTSKGGYTF. The CDR3 DNA reads TGCAGTGCTAGAACCGGGACCTCCAAAGGGGGCTACACCTTC.

This chain joins TRBV5-5 and TRBJ2-6; D is undetermined. Looked up from germline, CDR1 is SGHKS and CDR2 is YYEKEE (reference sequence). Trimming pared 3 bases from V and 0 bases from J, leaving 16 bases between. The CDR3 loop spans 18 amino acids. The CDR3: CASSSTGYSSSGANVLTF. The DNA of the CDR3 is TGTGCCAGCAGCTCTACTGGATATTCCTCCTCTGGGGCCAACGTCCTGACTTTC.

This rearrangement joins TRBV28 to TRBJ1-6, with no clear D. Per the germline V gene, CDR1 is MDHEN and CDR2 is SYDVKM. The CDR3 totals 14 residues. The germline V and J ends were trimmed by 3 bases and 9 bases, with 12 bases remaining between them. This CDR3 reads CASSLVEAGSPLHF. The CDR3 DNA follows: TGTGCCAGCAGTTTGGTGGAGGCGGGTTCACCCCTCCACTTT.

This clonotype was picked up many times. CDR3 loop: CASSLGGGNQPQHF. In DNA form, the CDR3 reads TGTGCCAGCAGCTTAGGGGGAGGCAATCAGCCCCAGCATTTT. The rearrangement joins TRBV7-2 to TRBJ1-5; D is unclear. Trimming took off 1 base at V and 2 bases at J, with 6 bases between the two ends. CDR1 and CDR2 from the germline V gene are SGHTA and FQGNSA. CDR3 length: 14 residues.

With regard to this clonotype: One end of the junction does not line up with germline, which may come from a read error. V is TRBV4-1 and J is TRBJ2-3; the D is unclear. Germline-derived CDR1 and CDR2 are MGHRA and YSYEKL. This CDR3 spans 17 amino acids. For the CDR3, the DNA is TGTGCCAGCAGCCAAGATCCTTTCTTTGAGGAAACAGATACGCAGTATTTT. Amino acids: CASSQDPFFEETDTQYF.

The chain is built from TRBV5-1 and TRBJ1-1, with TRBD1 identical over 11 bases. Trimming took 4 bases from V and 6 from J; bases not matched to a gene: 5. There are 14 residues in the CDR3. Germline V gene data show CDR1 as SGHRS and CDR2 as YFSETQ. The CDR3 region is CASSPGTGGSEAFF. CDR3 nucleotides: TGCGCCAGCAGCCCCGGGACAGGGGGATCTGAAGCTTTCTTT.

The chain carries TRBV20-1 and TRBJ2-3; 7 bases map to TRBD2. The CDR3 has 12 amino acids. The V segment lost 5 bases and the J segment 1 base; nucleotides outside the gene matches: 0. The V gene's germline CDR1 is DFQATT and CDR2 SNEGSKA (reference sequence). CDR3 protein: CSAGGGTDTQYF. In DNA form, the CDR3 reads TGCAGTGCTGGGGGGGGCACAGATACGCAGTATTTT.

The V call is TRBV4-2, the J call TRBJ2-3; TRBD2 agrees at 15 bases. V dropped 0 bases and J dropped 6; count of bases not matched to a gene: 10. This CDR3 region has 19 residues. Germline V gives CDR1 LGHNA, CDR2 YNFKEQ. CDR3 amino acids: CASSQEGLAGGTSRDTQYF. DNA of the CDR3: TGTGCCAGCAGCCAAGAGGGACTAGCGGGGGGAACATCGAGGGATACGCAGTATTTT.

The chain combines TRBV12-3 or TRBV12-4 with TRBJ1-1; unclear D gene. Trimming took 3 bases from V and 1 from J, leaving 6 bases between them. This CDR3 contains 13 residues. CDR3 nucleotides: TGTGCCAGCAGTTTCGAACAGAACACTGAAGCTTTCTTT. Translated, it gives CASSFEQNTEAFF.

A remark on this clonotype: This sequence may be a read error, since a much larger clone differs from it by one base. This chain connects TRBV28 to TRBJ1-2; 7 bases align to TRBD1. The CDR3 has 17 residues. The junction had 18 bases not matched to a gene; V was cut back by 7 bases and J by 4 bases. Germline V gene lookup returns CDR1 MDHEN and CDR2 SYDVKM. The CDR3 region is CASTIMGEGGAGYGYTF. The CDR3 nucleotides are TGTGCCAGCACCATTATGGGAGAAGGGGGCGCTGGCTATGGCTACACCTTC.

The chain couples TRBV20-1 to TRBJ2-5; TRBD1 aligns across 9 bases. In germline, CDR1 is DFQATT, CDR2 SNEGSKA (reference sequence). The CDR3 consists of 14 residues. Trimming at V came to 3 bases and at J to 5 bases, leaving 7 bases not matched to a gene. CDR3 bases: TGCAGTGCTAGGCTCCCTGGACAGGGGGAGACCCAGTACTTC. As protein: CSARLPGQGETQYF.

There are a few counts of this clonotype. The genes are TRBV19 and TRBJ2-7; D is perhaps TRBD2 (5 bases). V was trimmed by 5 bases and J by 8 bases, leaving 22 bases between them. Germline V gives CDR1 LNHDA, CDR2 SQIVND (reference sequence). The CDR3 length is 15 residues. The CDR3 region is CASSSYSGLESKQYF. The CDR3 DNA sequence: TGTGCCAGTAGTTCTTACAGCGGTCTAGAATCGAAGCAGTACTTC.

The genes are TRBV29-1 and TRBJ1-4; D gene unclear. V lost 5 bases and J 3 bases, leaving 7 bases between the germline ends. Germline assignment: CDR1 SQVTM and CDR2 ANQGSEA. This CDR3 comprises 12 residues. CDR3 region: CSVTFANEKLFF. DNA of the CDR3: TGCAGCGTTACCTTTGCTAATGAAAAACTGTTTTTT.

This clonotype was observed at least ten times. This chain connects TRBV7-2 to TRBJ2-5, with 7 bases aligning to TRBD1. The CDR3 contains 14 residues. With 5 bases clipped from V and 1 base from J, the junction kept 4 bases outside the gene matches. Germline CDR1 reads SGHTA; CDR2 reads FQGNSA. The CDR3 loop is CASSPWTGQETQYF. In DNA, the CDR3 is TGTGCCAGCAGCCCTTGGACAGGCCAAGAGACCCAGTACTTC.

The rearrangement uses TRBV20-1 and TRBJ2-2; 9 nucleotides agree with TRBD1. V trimming: 5 bases; J trimming: 3 bases; junction bases outside the gene matches: 7. Germline CDR1 and CDR2: DFQATT and SNEGSKA (reference sequence). This CDR3 comprises 15 residues. The CDR3 DNA reads as TGCAGTGCTCGGGACAGGGTCGGTTACACCGGGGAGCTGTTTTTT. Amino acid sequence: CSARDRVGYTGELFF.

The rearrangement uses TRBV2 and TRBJ2-3; 8 bases match TRBD1. This CDR3 contains 18 residues. The germline CDR1 and CDR2 sequences are SNHLY and FYNNEI. J gave up 2 bases and V 6 bases, and 16 bases lay outside the gene matches. The CDR3 here is CASSRGQGVRSDTDTQYF. DNA of the CDR3: TGTGCCAGCAGCCGCGGACAGGGCGTTAGGTCCGACACAGATACGCAGTATTTT.

This clonotype came up many times. The CDR3 loop reads CASSLRTGLSYEQYF. CDR3 in DNA: TGTGCCAGCAGCTTACGGACAGGGCTCTCCTACGAGCAGTACTTC. The rearrangement joins TRBV11-2 to TRBJ2-7, with 8 positions matching TRBD1. The germline V gene has CDR1 SGHAT and CDR2 FQNNGV. The CDR3 has 15 residues. The V and J ends lost 2 bases and 0 bases, in that order; junction bases with no gene match: 3.

About this clonotype itself: Just one base apart from a much larger clone, this may be a read error. The chain links TRBV7-3 to TRBJ2-3, with TRBD1 identical over 10 bases. Germline-derived CDR1 and CDR2 are SGHTA and FQGTGA. The CDR3 consists of 15 residues. V gave up 1 base and J gave up 4 bases; unmatched junction bases: 2. The chain's CDR3 is CASSLRTGGPDTQYF. CDR3 sequence (DNA): TGTGCCAGCAGCTTAAGGACAGGGGGTCCAGATACGCAGTATTTT. Variable domain in full (rest from reference TRBV7-3 and TRBJ2-3): GAGVSQTPSNKVTEKGKYVELRCDPISGHTALYWYRQSLGQGPEFLIYFQGTGAADDSGLPNDRFFAVRPEGSVSTLKIQRTERGDSAVYLCASSLRTGGPDTQYFGPGTRLTVL.

The chain couples TRBV2 to TRBJ1-2; D not certain. CDR1 is SNHLY, CDR2 FYNNEI, per germline. This CDR3 spans 14 amino acids. V shed 6 bases and J shed 0 bases, with 11 bases lying between them. CDR3 region: CASSLNSPNYGYTF. DNA of the CDR3: TGTGCCAGCAGCCTTAACAGTCCTAACTATGGCTACACCTTC.

In its sample, this clonotype was seen many times. The chain combines TRBV7-2 with TRBJ1-4; tentatively, D is TRBD1 (6 bases). CDR1 is SGHTA, CDR2 FQGNSA, per germline. The CDR3 extends over 15 amino acids. V lost 0 bases and J lost 4, with 9 bases in between. DNA for the CDR3: TGTGCCAGCAGCTTAGCGGGACATCTTAATGAAAAACTGTTTTTT. As protein: CASSLAGHLNEKLFF.